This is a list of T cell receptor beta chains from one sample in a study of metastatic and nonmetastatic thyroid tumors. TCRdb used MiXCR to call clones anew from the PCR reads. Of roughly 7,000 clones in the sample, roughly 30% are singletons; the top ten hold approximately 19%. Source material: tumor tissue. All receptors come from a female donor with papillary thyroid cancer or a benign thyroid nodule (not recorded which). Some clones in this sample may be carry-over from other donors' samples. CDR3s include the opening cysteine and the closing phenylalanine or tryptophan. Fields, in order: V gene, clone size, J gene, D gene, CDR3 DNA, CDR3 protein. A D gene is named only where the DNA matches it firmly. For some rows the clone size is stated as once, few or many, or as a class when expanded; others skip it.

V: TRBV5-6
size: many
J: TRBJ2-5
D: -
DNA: TGTGCCAGCAGCTTGAGGGGCGGGTGGGCCCAAGAGACCCAGTACTTC
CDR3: CASSLRGGWAQETQYF

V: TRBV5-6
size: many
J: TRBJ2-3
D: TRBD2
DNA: TGTGCCAGCAGCTTTTCGGGGGGGGACAGCACAGATACGCAGTATTTT
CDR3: CASSFSGGDSTDTQYF

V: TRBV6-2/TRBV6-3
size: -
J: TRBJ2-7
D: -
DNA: TGTGCCATCAGGTCCCTCGGGCGTTACGAGCAGTACTTC
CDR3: CAIRSLGRYEQYF

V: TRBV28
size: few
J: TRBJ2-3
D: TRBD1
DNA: TGTGCCAGCAGCTCGGGACAGGGGACAGATACGCAGTATTTT
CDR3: CASSSGQGTDTQYF

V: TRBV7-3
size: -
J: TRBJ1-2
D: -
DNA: TGTGCCAGCAGCTTAACAGGGGGCTATGGCTACACCTTC
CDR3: CASSLTGGYGYTF

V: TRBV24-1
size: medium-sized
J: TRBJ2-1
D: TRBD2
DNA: TGTGCCACCAGTCGAGCGCTAGCGGGACGTACCGATGAGCAGTTCTTC
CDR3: CATSRALAGRTDEQFF

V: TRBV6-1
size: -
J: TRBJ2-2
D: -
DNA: TGTGCCAGTGACCCGCGGGGGCCCGACACCGGGGAGCTGTTTTTT
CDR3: CASDPRGPDTGELFF

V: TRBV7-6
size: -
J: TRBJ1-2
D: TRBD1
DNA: TGTGCCAGCAGCACGGGGACAGGGGGCGCATATGGCTACACCTTC
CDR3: CASSTGTGGAYGYTF

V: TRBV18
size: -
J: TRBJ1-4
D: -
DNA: TGTGCCAGCTCACCCGCCACGGATGGAGGAGAAAAACTGTTTTTT
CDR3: CASSPATDGGEKLFF

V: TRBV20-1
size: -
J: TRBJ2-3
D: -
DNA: TGCAGTGGTTATGAAACAGATACGCAGTATTTT
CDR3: CSGYETDTQYF

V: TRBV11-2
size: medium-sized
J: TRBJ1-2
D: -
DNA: TGTGCCAGCAGCCTTCCGGACGGATCCTATGGCTACACCTTC
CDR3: CASSLPDGSYGYTF

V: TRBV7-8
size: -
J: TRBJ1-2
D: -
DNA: TGTGCCAGCAGCTTAGCGGGGGGCATCAACTATGGCTACACCTTC
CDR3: CASSLAGGINYGYTF

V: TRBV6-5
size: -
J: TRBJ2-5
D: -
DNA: TGTGCCAGCAGTTACGGAGAGACCCAGTACTTC
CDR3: CASSYGETQYF

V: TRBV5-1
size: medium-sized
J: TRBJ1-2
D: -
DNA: TGCGCCAGCAGCTTCTTCGGGACTAACTATGGCTACACCTTC
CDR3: CASSFFGTNYGYTF

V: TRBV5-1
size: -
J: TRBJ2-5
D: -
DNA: TGCGCCAGCAGCTTACGGTCCGCCCCAGAGACCCAGTACTTC
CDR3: CASSLRSAPETQYF

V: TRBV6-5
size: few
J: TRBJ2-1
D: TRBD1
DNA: TGTGCCAGCAGTTATTTGGGGACAGGGGACAATGAGCAGTTCTTC
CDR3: CASSYLGTGDNEQFF

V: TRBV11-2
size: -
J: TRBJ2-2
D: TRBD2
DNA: TGTGCCAGCACCTCCAGGGGGACTAGCGGGGCGAACACCGGGGAGCTGTTTTTT
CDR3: CASTSRGTSGANTGELFF

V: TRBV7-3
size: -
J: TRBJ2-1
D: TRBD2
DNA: TGTGCCAGCAGCTTATCTAGCGGGAGTCTCAATGAGCAGTTCTTC
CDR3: CASSLSSGSLNEQFF